Each of the 2 T cell receptor beta chains below was sequenced from the same sample in a study of T cell clones after liver transplantation. Repertoires were generated with immunoSEQ multiplex PCR, while TCRdb's copy carries only in-frame clones and drops some. The repertoire includes 40,000 to 55,000 clones, about 86% of them detected once, and less than 2.5% sits in the top ten. The sequenced sample was CD4+ T cells from blood, obtained 24 months after liver transplant. Source of these receptors: a human patient who received a liver transplant. Some T cells here may be from the graft donor.

This clone was observed a handful of times. The rearrangement links TRBV19 to TRBJ1-5, with 10 bases matching TRBD1. The CDR3 length is 15 residues. Germline assignment: CDR1 LNHDA and CDR2 SQIVND (reference sequence). The ends lost 6 bases at V and 3 bases at J; junction bases unmatched: 5. CDR3 DNA: TGTGCCAGTAGGACAGGGGGCTTTATCAATCAGCCCCAGCATTTT. Protein sequence: CASRTGGFINQPQHF.

The CDR3 is CASSSAGTSVSTDTQYF. The CDR3, as DNA: TGTGCCAGCAGCTCAGCTGGGACTAGCGTAAGCACAGATACGCAGTATTTT. The rearrangement uses TRBV5-4 and TRBJ2-3; 10 bases are a match to TRBD2. CDR3 length equals 17 residues. CDR1 is SGHNT and CDR2 is YYREEE in the germline V gene (reference sequence). The J segment lost 0 bases and the V segment lost 3 bases, leaving 7 bases of the junction unmatched.